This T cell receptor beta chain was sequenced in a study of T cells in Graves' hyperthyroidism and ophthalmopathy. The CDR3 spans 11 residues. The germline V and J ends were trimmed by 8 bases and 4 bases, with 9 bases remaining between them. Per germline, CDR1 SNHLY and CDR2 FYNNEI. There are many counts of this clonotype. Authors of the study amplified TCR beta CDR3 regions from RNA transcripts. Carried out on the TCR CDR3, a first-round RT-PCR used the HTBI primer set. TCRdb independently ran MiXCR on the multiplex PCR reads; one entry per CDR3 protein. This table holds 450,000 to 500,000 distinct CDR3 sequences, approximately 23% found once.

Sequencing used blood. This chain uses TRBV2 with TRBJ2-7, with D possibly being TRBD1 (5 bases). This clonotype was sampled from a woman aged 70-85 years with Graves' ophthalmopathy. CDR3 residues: CASEGEYEQYF. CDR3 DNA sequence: TGTGCCAGCGAAGGGGAATACGAGCAGTACTTC.